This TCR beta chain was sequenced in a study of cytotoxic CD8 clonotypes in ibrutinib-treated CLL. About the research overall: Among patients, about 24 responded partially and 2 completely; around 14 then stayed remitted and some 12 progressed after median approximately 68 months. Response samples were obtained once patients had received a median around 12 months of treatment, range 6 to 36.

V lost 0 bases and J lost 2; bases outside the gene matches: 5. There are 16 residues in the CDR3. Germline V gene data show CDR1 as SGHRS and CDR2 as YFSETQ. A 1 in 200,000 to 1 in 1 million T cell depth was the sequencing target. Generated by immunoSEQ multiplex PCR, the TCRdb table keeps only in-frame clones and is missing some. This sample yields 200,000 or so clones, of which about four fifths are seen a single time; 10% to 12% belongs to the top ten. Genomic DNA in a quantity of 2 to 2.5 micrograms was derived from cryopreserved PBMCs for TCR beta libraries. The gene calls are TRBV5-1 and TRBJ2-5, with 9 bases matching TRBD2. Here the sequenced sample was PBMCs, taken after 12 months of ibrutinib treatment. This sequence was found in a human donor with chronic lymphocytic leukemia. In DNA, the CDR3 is TGCGCCAGCAGCTTGGGACAGACTAGCGGTCAAGAGACCCAGTACTTC. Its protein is CASSLGQTSGQETQYF. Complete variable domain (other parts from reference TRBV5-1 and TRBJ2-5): KAGVTQTPRYLIKTRGQQVTLSCSPISGHRSVSWYQQTPGQGLQFLFEYFSETQRNKGNFPGRFSGRQFSNSRSEMNVSTLELGDSALYLCASSLGQTSGQETQYFGPGTRLLVL.